The 31 T cell receptor beta chains given below trace back to one sample, sequenced in a study of CD8 T cells in Susac syndrome. About 0.5 to 1 ug RNA was reverse transcribed with random hexamers. TCRdb independently ran MiXCR on the immunoSEQ multiplex PCR reads; one entry per CDR3 protein. The repertoire holds 150,000 to 190,000 distinct CDR3 sequences, with around 95% as singletons. The material sequenced was CD8+ T cells from PBMCs. The receptors come from a human donor with multiple sclerosis.

This chain joins TRBV20-1 and TRBJ1-1, with D perhaps TRBD1 (5 bases). The germline CDR1 and CDR2 sequences are DFQATT and SNEGSKA (reference sequence). This CDR3 has 12 residues. Between the trimmed V and J ends, which lost 4 bases and 1 base, there was a span of 7 bases. CDR3 DNA sequence: TGCAGTGCTATAAGGGGGAACACTGAAGCTTTCTTT. The encoded protein is CSAIRGNTEAFF.

This chain joins TRBV7-8 and TRBJ2-7, with TRBD2 as a possible D gene (5 bases). The CDR3 has 14 residues. Germline V gives CDR1 SGHVS, CDR2 FQNEAQ. Trimming cost V 5 bases and J 2 bases, with 13 bases left between them. The CDR3 DNA sequence: TGTGCCAGCAGCCCATCTAGCAGAGCCTACGAGCAGTACTTC. It encodes CASSPSSRAYEQYF. Combining the CDR3 with reference TRBV7-8 and TRBJ2-7 gives the whole variable domain GAGVSQSPRYKVAKRGQDVALRCDPISGHVSLFWYQQALGQGPEFLTYFQNEAQLDKSGLPSDRFFAERPEGSVSTLKIQRTQQEDSAVYLCASSPSSRAYEQYFGPGTRLTVT.

The chain joins TRBV15 to TRBJ1-2, with D possibly matching TRBD1 (5 bases). Trimming shortened V by 8 bases and J by 3 bases, and 16 bases separated the two germline ends. Germline V lookup: CDR1 LNHNV, CDR2 YYDKDF (reference sequence). This CDR3 contains 14 residues. The CDR3 is CATSRGRAYYGYTF. As DNA, the CDR3 is TGTGCCACCTCTCGCGGCAGGGCATACTATGGCTACACCTTC.

The rearrangement links TRBV3-1 to TRBJ2-5; D not certain. The germline V gene encodes CDR1 LGHDT and CDR2 YNNKEL (reference sequence). Trimming stripped 0 bases from V and 5 bases from J, with 7 bases between. This CDR3 has 13 amino acids. CDR3 loop: CASSQDKFETQYF. For the CDR3, the DNA is TGTGCCAGCAGCCAAGATAAGTTCGAGACCCAGTACTTC.

CDR3 in amino acids: CASSPRDRGGKNTEAFF. For the CDR3, the DNA is TGCGCCAGCAGCCCCCGGGACAGGGGTGGTAAGAACACTGAAGCTTTCTTT. The rearrangement links TRBV4-1 to TRBJ1-1; TRBD1 aligns across 10 bases. V gave up 4 bases and J gave up 1 base; unmatched junction bases: 9. In germline, CDR1 is MGHRA, CDR2 YSYEKL. CDR3 size: 17 residues.

This clonotype was seen a few times. This chain joins TRBV12-3 or TRBV12-4 and TRBJ2-5; D is uncertain. Trimming shortened V by 3 bases and J by 3 bases, and 8 bases separated the two germline ends. The CDR3 is 13 residues long. The CDR3: CASSLGGKETQYF. The DNA for the CDR3 is TGTGCCAGCAGTTTGGGCGGCAAAGAGACCCAGTACTTC.

The J gene is TRBJ2-2, the V gene TRBV15; D is uncertain. V lost 0 bases to trimming and J lost 6 bases, with 11 bases between them. Germline assignment: CDR1 LNHNV and CDR2 YYDKDF (reference sequence). The length of the CDR3 is 15 residues. Here the CDR3 DNA reads TGTGCCACCAGCAGAGATCGGGCCTGGTCCGGGGAGCTGTTTTTT. Its translation: CATSRDRAWSGELFF.

The rearrangement joins TRBV15 to TRBJ2-5; 7 bases align to TRBD1. The V gene's germline CDR1 is LNHNV and CDR2 YYDKDF (reference sequence). The CDR3 covers 14 residues. V shed 8 bases, J shed 1 base, and the junction held 7 bases outside the gene matches. The CDR3, as DNA: TGTGCCACCGCGGACAGGTTGATCCAAGAGACCCAGTACTTC. Its translation: CATADRLIQETQYF. The full variable domain, in which reference TRBV15 and TRBJ2-5 provide the parts outside the CDR3, is DAMVIQNPRYQVTQFGKPVTLSCSQTLNHNVMYWYQQKSSQAPKLLFHYYDKDFNNEADTPDNFQSRRPNTSFCFLDIRSPGLGDTAMYLCATADRLIQETQYFGPGTRLLVL.

This rearrangement joins TRBV7-2 to TRBJ2-7; D not certain. The V gene's germline CDR1 is SGHTA and CDR2 FQGNSA. This CDR3 contains 15 residues. V was pared by 8 bases and J by 2 bases, with 19 bases between. The CDR3 is CASGPTGRQTYEQYF. DNA for the CDR3: TGTGCCAGCGGGCCCACTGGACGGCAGACCTACGAGCAGTACTTC.

The genes are TRBV20-1 and TRBJ2-3; 16 bases fit TRBD2. J gave up 4 bases and V 3 bases, and 4 bases lay outside the gene matches. The CDR3 spans 16 residues. Germline V gives CDR1 DFQATT, CDR2 SNEGSKA (reference sequence). CDR3 nucleotide sequence: TGCAGTGCTAGGGGACTAGCGGGGGGGCGCTCAGATACGCAGTATTTT. Encoded protein: CSARGLAGGRSDTQYF.

The chain links TRBV13 to TRBJ2-7; 7 bases fit TRBD1. V was clipped by 5 bases and J by 4 bases; unmatched bases: 8. The germline V gene encodes CDR1 PRHDT and CDR2 FYEKMQ (reference sequence). This CDR3 contains 14 residues. The CDR3 region has the DNA TGTGCCAGCAGCCCCTGGGACAGCCCTTACGAGCAGTACGTC. It codes for CASSPWDSPYEQYV.

The chain carries TRBV7-9 and TRBJ2-7, with a weak D call TRBD1 (6 bases). The V and J ends lost 5 bases and 2 bases respectively, with 19 bases between them. This CDR3 comprises 16 residues. The V gene's germline CDR1 is SEHNR and CDR2 FQNEAQ (reference sequence). CDR3 in amino acids: CASSGSGAHSPYEQYV. DNA of the CDR3: TGTGCCAGCAGCGGATCAGGGGCCCACTCTCCCTACGAGCAGTACGTC.

The V gene is TRBV30, the J gene TRBJ2-1; D is unresolved. V lost 5 bases and J lost 9, with 17 bases in between. The length of the CDR3 is 13 residues. Germline loops: CDR1 GTSNPN, CDR2 SVGIG (reference sequence). The CDR3 sequence: CAWAAGNPSEQFF. CDR3 coding DNA: TGTGCCTGGGCTGCAGGCAATCCTAGTGAGCAGTTCTTC. The complete variable domain, with remaining parts taken from reference TRBV30 and TRBJ2-1, reads SQTIHQWPATLVQPVGSPLSLECTVEGTSNPNLYWYRQAAGRGLQLLFYSVGIGQISSEVPQNLSASRPQDRQFILSSKKLLLSDSGFYLCAWAAGNPSEQFFGPGTRLTVL.

The chain joins TRBV3-1 to TRBJ2-3; tentative D call: TRBD2 (5 bases). Germline loops: CDR1 LGHDT, CDR2 YNNKEL (reference sequence). Trimming stripped 3 bases from V and 0 bases from J, with 13 bases between. The CDR3 totals 16 residues. CDR3 DNA sequence: TGTGCCAGCAGCCAGGCCCCGGGGTCGAGCACAGATACGCAGTATTTT. This gives the protein CASSQAPGSSTDTQYF.

The gene calls are TRBV2 and TRBJ2-1; 8 bases are a match to TRBD1. V was pared by 1 base and J by 4 bases, with 0 bases of the junction left unmatched. Germline V gene data show CDR1 as SNHLY and CDR2 as FYNNEI. CDR3 length equals 14 residues. In nucleotides, the CDR3 is TGTGCCAGCAGTGAAGGACAGGGGTACAATGAGCAGTTCTTC. Protein product: CASSEGQGYNEQFF.

The CDR3 loop reads CASSLGGWKTQYF. CDR3 DNA: TGTGCCAGCAGTTTGGGGGGTTGGAAGACCCAGTACTTC. J is TRBJ2-5 and V is TRBV12-3 or TRBV12-4; D possibly corresponds to TRBD2 (6 bases). V gave up 3 bases and J gave up 6 bases, with 11 bases separating them. This CDR3 contains 13 residues.

The chain couples TRBV29-1 to TRBJ1-1; D remains unclear. CDR1 and CDR2 (germline): SQVTM, ANQGSEA. The length of the CDR3 is 12 residues. The germline V and J ends were trimmed by 5 bases and 1 base, with 8 bases remaining between them. CDR3 in amino acids: CSVFGENTEAFF. In nucleotides, the CDR3 is TGCAGCGTTTTCGGGGAGAACACTGAAGCTTTCTTT.

This chain links TRBV23-1 with TRBJ1-5; D is unresolved. TRBV23-1 is designated an ORF whose function remains uncertain. Trimming shortened V by 7 bases and J by 3 bases, and 28 bases separated the two germline ends. CDR3 length: 19 residues. The CDR3 protein is CASISTSPRCFRINQPQHF. The CDR3, as DNA: TGCGCCAGCATTAGTACATCCCCGCGTTGCTTTCGAATCAATCAGCCCCAGCATTTT.

The count of this clonotype is one. This rearrangement joins TRBV30 to TRBJ1-1; no firm D call. Per germline, CDR1 GTSNPN and CDR2 SVGIG (reference sequence). The CDR3 runs 11 residues. V was shortened by 1 base and J by 5 bases, with 5 bases between the two germline ends. CDR3 sequence (DNA): TGTGCCTGGAGTGGGAGGACTGAAGCTTTCTTT. Amino acid sequence: CAWSGRTEAFF. Based on the CDR3 plus reference TRBV30 and TRBJ1-1, the full variable domain is SQTIHQWPATLVQPVGSPLSLECTVEGTSNPNLYWYRQAAGRGLQLLFYSVGIGQISSEVPQNLSASRPQDRQFILSSKKLLLSDSGFYLCAWSGRTEAFFGQGTRLTVV.

The chain carries TRBV27 and TRBJ1-5, with D tentatively TRBD1 (5 bases). The CDR3 extends over 15 amino acids. The ends were cut back, 7 bases at V and 2 bases at J, with 15 bases in the middle. The germline V gene has CDR1 MNHEY and CDR2 SMNVEV (reference sequence). The chain's CDR3 is CASKRTGTGNQPQHF. The CDR3 DNA reads as TGTGCCAGCAAAAGAACCGGGACGGGCAATCAGCCCCAGCATTTT.

The CDR3 protein is CASFTRGAGELFF. The DNA for the CDR3 is TGTGCCAGCTTTACGAGGGGTGCCGGGGAGCTGTTTTTT. J is TRBJ2-2 and V is TRBV7-9; possibly TRBD1 or TRBD2 for D (5 bases each). This CDR3 has 13 amino acids. Germline CDR1 is SEHNR and CDR2 is FQNEAQ (reference sequence). The V gene lost 8 bases and the J gene lost 6 bases, with 13 bases spanning the gap.

V and J are TRBV9 and TRBJ2-5, with no clear D. The CDR3 is 16 residues long. V lost 3 bases and J 0 bases, leaving 15 bases between the germline ends. Looked up from germline, CDR1 is SGDLS and CDR2 is YYNGEE. The chain's CDR3 is CASSAGSTDYQETQYF. CDR3 in DNA: TGTGCCAGCAGCGCCGGTAGCACAGATTACCAAGAGACCCAGTACTTC. Full variable domain (missing parts from reference TRBV9 and TRBJ2-5): DSGVTQTPKHLITATGQRVTLRCSPRSGDLSVYWYQQSLDQGLQFLIQYYNGEERAKGNILERFSAQQFPDLHSELNLSSLELGDSALYFCASSAGSTDYQETQYFGPGTRLLVL.

The CDR3 DNA follows: TGTGCCAGCGGGACAGGGGGACCATACGTGTACAATGAGCAGTTCTTC. Amino acids: CASGTGGPYVYNEQFF. The chain is built from TRBV6-1 and TRBJ2-1; 11 bases are shared with TRBD1. Losses at the gene ends were 8 bases for V and 4 bases for J; bases not matched to a gene: 10. There are 16 residues in the CDR3. The germline V gene has CDR1 MNHNS and CDR2 SASEGT.

The rearrangement links TRBV20-1 to TRBJ2-3; maybe TRBD2 (5 bases). Germline V lookup: CDR1 DFQATT, CDR2 SNEGSKA (reference sequence). The length of the CDR3 is 15 residues. Trimming pared 0 bases from V and 0 bases from J, leaving 10 bases between. The chain's CDR3 is CSARDLRESTDTQYF. The CDR3 DNA reads TGCAGTGCTAGAGATCTTAGGGAGAGCACAGATACGCAGTATTTT.

This clonotype has just one count. This chain links TRBV25-1 with TRBJ2-7; D not resolved. CDR3 size: 13 residues. V was shortened by 3 bases and J by 5 bases, with 11 bases between the two germline ends. In germline, CDR1 is MGHDK, CDR2 SYGVNS. The CDR3 nucleotides read TGTGCCAGCAGTGACTCCCCTGGGAACGAGCAGTACTTC. It is translated as CASSDSPGNEQYF.

J is TRBJ2-1 and V is TRBV27, with D possibly TRBD2 on 7 matching bases. Germline V gene data show CDR1 as MNHEY and CDR2 as SMNVEV (reference sequence). Trimming took off 5 bases at V and 2 bases at J, with 16 bases between the two ends. The CDR3 contains 16 residues. DNA of the CDR3: TGTGCCAGCAGTGCCGTCGCGGGGGCCGCCTACAATGAGCAGTTCTTC. Protein: CASSAVAGAAYNEQFF.

The table lists this clonotype with a count of one. This rearrangement joins TRBV3-1 to TRBJ2-7; tentative D call: TRBD1 (5 bases). This CDR3 is built from 15 residues. V dropped 1 base and J dropped 1 base, with 11 bases sitting between them. Germline CDR1 and CDR2: LGHDT and YNNKEL (reference sequence). Here the CDR3 DNA reads TGTGCCAGCAGCCAAGTCGGTGACAGTTCCTACGAGCAGTACTTC. Its translation is CASSQVGDSSYEQYF.

The rearrangement links TRBV29-1 to TRBJ2-2; D not resolved. The germline V gene encodes CDR1 SQVTM and CDR2 ANQGSEA. Trimming took off 6 bases at V and 0 bases at J, with 5 bases between the two ends. This CDR3 is built from 12 residues. The CDR3 spells CSVGSNTGELFF. CDR3 DNA sequence: TGCAGCGTAGGGTCGAACACCGGGGAGCTGTTTTTT.

The genes are TRBV30 and TRBJ1-5; D not certain. With 5 bases removed from V and 5 bases from J, the gap between germline ends came to 7 bases. This CDR3 contains 11 residues. Germline assignment: CDR1 GTSNPN and CDR2 SVGIG (reference sequence). The CDR3 is CAWLFDQPQHF. The CDR3 DNA sequence: TGTGCCTGGTTATTTGATCAGCCCCAGCATTTT.

The chain links TRBV30 to TRBJ2-1; TRBD2 matches 8 bases. V shed 3 bases and J 5 bases; nucleotides not matched to a gene: 3. Germline values: CDR1 GTSNPN, CDR2 SVGIG (reference sequence). This CDR3 is built from 13 residues. CDR3 coding DNA: TGTGCCTGGAGCGGGGGGGCCCACAATGAGCAGTTCTTC. The encoded protein is CAWSGGAHNEQFF.

V and J are TRBV29-1 and TRBJ2-3; unclear D gene. From germline, CDR1 is SQVTM and CDR2 ANQGSEA. The CDR3 runs 14 residues. With 7 bases removed from V and 2 bases from J, the gap between germline ends came to 16 bases. CDR3 loop: CSGANLAVTDTQYF. The CDR3 DNA reads as TGCAGCGGAGCGAACCTGGCCGTCACAGATACGCAGTATTTT.